The clone carrying this T cell receptor (beta chain) was counted many times. The V gene end was trimmed by 5 bases and the J gene end by 2 bases; junction bases not matched to a gene: 2. The CDR3 totals 13 residues. This entry comes from a study of CD8 T cells in ankylosing spondylitis. One entry per CDR3 protein, called by TCRdb with MiXCR from the 5' RACE reads. The sample consists of about 130,000 distinct CDR3 sequences, approximately 9.9% of them appearing once. This chain joins TRBV12-3 or TRBV12-4 and TRBJ2-7, with 8 bases identical to TRBD2. What was sequenced was blood, either unsorted or a sorted T cell fraction (not recorded which). The source of this sequence is a male donor with ankylosing spondylitis or in good health (not recorded which). The CDR3 region is CASSAGLAYEQYF. The DNA of the CDR3 is TGTGCCAGCAGTGCGGGACTAGCCTACGAGCAGTACTTC.